The sequence of this TCR beta chain was determined in a study of patients and donors after allogeneic stem cell transplantation. V shed 0 bases and J 4 bases; nucleotides not matched to a gene: 3. CDR1 and CDR2 (germline): SGDLS, YYNGEE. The CDR3 contains 16 residues. A single record per CDR3 protein comes from TCRdb applying MiXCR to the RT-PCR reads. This table has some 90,000 distinct CDR3 sequences, roughly 48% appearing once. This TCR was recovered from a human donor who was either an allogeneic HSCT recipient or a stem cell or donor lymphocyte infusion donor (not recorded which). It is not recorded whose cells these are; they may come from a transplant donor. The sequencing sample was made of blood, either unsorted or a sorted T cell fraction (not recorded which). The rearrangement uses TRBV9 and TRBJ2-2, with 10 nucleotides matching TRBD1. CDR3 protein: CASSVGTGGPTGELFF. Written as DNA, the CDR3 is TGTGCCAGCAGCGTAGGGACAGGGGGGCCCACCGGGGAGCTGTTTTTT.